The next 27 T cell receptor beta chains were all read from a single sample in a study of blood T cell repertoires in COVID-19. The repertoire was sequenced with immunoSEQ multiplex PCR; TCRdb's copy has only in-frame clones and lacks some. The repertoire holds around 700,000 clones, more than 80% seen once, with approximately 0.3% in the top ten. Sequences were obtained from peripheral blood. The receptors stem from a woman under 30 with acute or convalescent COVID-19.

This chain uses TRBV10-3 with TRBJ2-3, with 10 bases lining up with TRBD2. CDR3 length: 14 amino acids. From germline, CDR1 is ENHRY and CDR2 SYGVKD. With V trimmed by 8 bases and J by 2 bases, 4 bases remained unmatched. The CDR3 sequence is CAIRTSGSTDTQYF. Here the CDR3 DNA reads TGTGCCATCCGGACTAGCGGCTCCACAGATACGCAGTATTTT.

The chain has TRBV9 and TRBJ2-3; 10 bases are a match to TRBD2. CDR1 SGDLS and CDR2 YYNGEE come from the germline V gene. Unmatched junction bases numbered 5, after V lost 1 base and J lost 3 bases. The CDR3 extends over 16 amino acids. CDR3 in DNA: TGTGCCAGCAGCGTACCCAGCGGGGGGGGGACAGATACGCAGTATTTT. Translation: CASSVPSGGGTDTQYF.

The V and J genes are TRBV30 and TRBJ1-2; 8 bases are shared with TRBD1. This CDR3 is 13 amino acids long. V gave up 7 bases and J gave up 7 bases; unmatched junction bases: 11. Germline CDR1 and CDR2: GTSNPN and SVGIG (reference sequence). In DNA, the CDR3 is TGTGCCTTCCAGCGGACAGGGAAGTCTGGCTACACCTTC. Translating it yields CAFQRTGKSGYTF.

The rearrangement links TRBV24-1 to TRBJ1-2; D is unresolved. V lost 3 bases to trimming and J lost 7 bases, with 8 bases between them. The CDR3 is 12 amino acids. Germline V gene sequence: CDR1 KGHDR, CDR2 SFDVKD. The CDR3 is CATSDGGFGYTF. In DNA, the CDR3 is TGTGCCACCAGTGATGGCGGGTTTGGCTACACCTTC.

Concerning this clone itself: The same CDR3 arises from other DNA sequences in this sample as well. The CDR3 here is CASSFLPGNTEAFF. The CDR3 region has the DNA TGTGCCAGCAGTTTTCTCCCAGGGAACACTGAAGCTTTCTTT. V gene TRBV27 combines with J gene TRBJ1-1, with D unclear. This CDR3 has 14 amino acids. Germline V gives CDR1 MNHEY, CDR2 SMNVEV (reference sequence). Trimming shortened V by 3 bases and J by 1 base, and 9 bases separated the two germline ends.

V and J are TRBV5-5 and TRBJ1-5; 8 positions match TRBD1. The CDR3 has 16 amino acids. CDR1 and CDR2 from the germline V gene are SGHKS and YYEKEE (reference sequence). J lost 4 bases, V lost 4 bases, and 10 bases had no gene match. The CDR3 region has the DNA TGTGCCAGCAGCAGTGTACCGGGACAGGTAAATCAGCCCCAGCATTTT. The encoded protein is CASSSVPGQVNQPQHF.

V is TRBV5-1 and J is TRBJ1-1; D remains ambiguous. CDR1 is SGHRS, CDR2 YFSETQ, per germline. CDR3 length equals 17 residues. V gave up 1 base and J gave up 5 bases, with 21 bases separating them. The CDR3 sequence is CASSLLRAVPGNTEAFF. CDR3 nucleotide sequence: TGCGCCAGCAGCTTGTTACGTGCGGTCCCTGGCAATACTGAAGCTTTCTTT.

This clone was counted a few times. This chain links TRBV6-6 with TRBJ1-2; possible D gene TRBD1, 6 bases. This CDR3 contains 16 residues. CDR1 and CDR2 from the germline V gene are MNHNY and SVGAGI (reference sequence). Trimming took 5 bases from V and 4 from J, leaving 20 bases between them. CDR3 residues: CASSQTRDISTYGYTF. As DNA, the CDR3 is TGTGCCAGCAGTCAGACCCGGGACATCTCGACCTATGGCTACACCTTC.

This chain links TRBV27 with TRBJ1-5; a weak D match, TRBD1 (5 bases). V was cut by 10 bases and J by 1 base, with 29 bases left in between. This CDR3 spans 19 amino acids. Looked up from germline, CDR1 is MNHEY and CDR2 is SMNVEV (reference sequence). The CDR3 region is CAIHPGHVCTKGSNQPQHF. CDR3 sequence (DNA): TGTGCCATCCATCCTGGACATGTATGCACCAAAGGGAGCAATCAGCCCCAGCATTTT.

This rearrangement joins TRBV11-3 to TRBJ1-4; weak D call: TRBD1 (6 bases). CDR1 and CDR2 from the germline V gene are SGHNT and YENEEA. V was cut by 9 bases and J by 5 bases, with 13 bases left in between. The CDR3 is made up of 13 amino acids. The CDR3 here is CARPRDNNEKLFF. The CDR3 DNA follows: TGTGCCAGACCAAGGGACAACAATGAAAAACTGTTTTTT.

V usage is TRBV6-5 and J usage is TRBJ2-7; perhaps TRBD1 as D (7 bases). The CDR3 spans 14 residues. V was shortened by 5 bases and J by 2 bases, with 13 bases between the two germline ends. The germline CDR1 and CDR2 sequences are MNHEY and SVGAGI. The CDR3 here is CASSNTRGAYEQYF. CDR3 bases: TGTGCCAGCAGTAACACCAGGGGGGCCTACGAGCAGTACTTC.

The V gene is TRBV19, the J gene TRBJ2-3, with 7 bases identical to TRBD2. The germline CDR1 and CDR2 sequences are LNHDA and SQIVND (reference sequence). This CDR3 comprises 15 residues. The V segment lost 4 bases and the J segment 4 bases; nucleotides outside the gene matches: 8. The CDR3 nucleotides read TGTGCCAGTAGTACCTTTTGGGGGGGGGCAGATACGCAGTATTTT. Translating it yields CASSTFWGGADTQYF.

The chain has TRBV2 and TRBJ1-3; D is uncertain. The CDR3 extends over 13 amino acids. The germline V gene encodes CDR1 SNHLY and CDR2 FYNNEI. V dropped 7 bases and J dropped 1 base, with 8 bases sitting between them. The CDR3 coding sequence is TGTGCCAGCAAGAGAGAATCTGGAAACACCATATATTTT. It translates to CASKRESGNTIYF.

The V call is TRBV5-6, the J call TRBJ2-1; 9 nucleotides align to TRBD2. The V and J ends lost 0 bases and 1 base, in that order; junction bases with no gene match: 5. Germline loops: CDR1 SGHDT, CDR2 YYEEEE. CDR3 length: 17 residues. The CDR3: CASSLVGLAGSYNEQFF. As DNA, the CDR3 is TGTGCCAGCAGCTTGGTAGGGCTAGCGGGATCCTACAATGAGCAGTTCTTC.

The chain carries TRBV12-3 or TRBV12-4 and TRBJ2-5; D remains unclear. V lost 6 bases and J lost 4, with 12 bases in between. This CDR3 has 13 amino acids. The CDR3 protein is CASSQNTVETQYF. DNA of the CDR3: TGTGCCAGCAGCCAAAATACGGTAGAGACCCAGTACTTC.

J is TRBJ1-2 and V is TRBV5-4, with TRBD1 matching over 10 bases. Germline trimming cut 4 bases from V and 5 bases from J; bases unmatched to any gene: 5. Per germline, CDR1 SGHNT and CDR2 YYREEE (reference sequence). The CDR3 is made up of 14 amino acids. In nucleotides, the CDR3 is TGTGCCAGCAGCCTGACAGGGGGCAGGTATGGCTACACCTTC. This sequence encodes CASSLTGGRYGYTF.

This sequence joins TRBV7-9 and TRBJ2-7, with 8 bases matching TRBD2. Germline V lookup: CDR1 SEHNR, CDR2 FQNEAQ (reference sequence). The CDR3 has 14 residues. The V segment lost 5 bases and the J segment 3 bases; nucleotides outside the gene matches: 6. CDR3 in amino acids: CASSPRRGDYEQYF. The CDR3 DNA reads as TGTGCCAGCAGCCCTAGGCGGGGGGACTACGAGCAGTACTTC.

V and J are TRBV3-1 (or the pseudogene TRBV3-2) and TRBJ1-1; unclear D gene. The germline CDR1 and CDR2 sequences are LGHDT and YNNKEL (reference sequence). V dropped 4 bases and J dropped 4 bases, with 13 bases sitting between them. This CDR3 comprises 14 residues. The CDR3 loop reads CASSPGQRSTEAFF. In DNA form, the CDR3 reads TGTGCCAGCAGCCCGGGTCAGAGAAGCACTGAAGCTTTCTTT.

This clone occurred a few times. The rearrangement uses TRBV6-4 and TRBJ2-2, with 9 bases identical to TRBD2. The V and J ends lost 3 bases and 1 base, in that order; junction bases with no gene match: 0. This CDR3 comprises 15 residues. Germline values: CDR1 MRHNA, CDR2 SNTAGT. The CDR3 DNA reads as TGTGCCAGCAGTGAACTAGCGGGGAACACCGGGGAGCTGTTTTTT. This translates into CASSELAGNTGELFF.

The J gene is TRBJ1-2, the V gene TRBV5-8; D may be TRBD1 (5 bases). Trimming cost V 0 bases and J 7 bases, with 13 bases left between them. The germline V gene encodes CDR1 SGHTS and CDR2 YDEGEE. This CDR3 has 14 amino acids. CDR3 amino acids: CASSLEAGPGGYTF. The CDR3 nucleotides are TGTGCCAGCAGCTTGGAAGCGGGACCGGGTGGCTACACCTTC.

The V gene is TRBV5-1, the J gene TRBJ2-5, with 10 bases matching TRBD2. The germline CDR1 and CDR2 sequences are SGHRS and YFSETQ. Trimming removed 3 bases from V and 5 bases from J; junction bases left unmatched: 7. The length of the CDR3 is 15 residues. The CDR3: CASSYLAGEEETQYF. The CDR3 DNA reads as TGCGCCAGCAGCTACCTAGCGGGGGAGGAGGAGACCCAGTACTTC. The variable domain in full, completed from reference TRBV5-1 and TRBJ2-5, reads KAGVTQTPRYLIKTRGQQVTLSCSPISGHRSVSWYQQTPGQGLQFLFEYFSETQRNKGNFPGRFSGRQFSNSRSEMNVSTLELGDSALYLCASSYLAGEEETQYFGPGTRLLVL.

This sequence joins TRBV5-1 and TRBJ2-5; 10 bases align to TRBD2. The junction had 5 bases not matched to a gene; V was cut back by 4 bases and J by 2 bases. Germline V lookup: CDR1 SGHRS, CDR2 YFSETQ. The CDR3 spans 15 residues. CDR3 sequence reads: CASSQTSGRQETQYF. CDR3 nucleotides: TGCGCCAGCAGCCAGACTAGCGGGCGACAAGAGACCCAGTACTTC.

V and J are TRBV9 and TRBJ2-2; a weak D match, TRBD1 (6 bases). The CDR3 covers 17 residues. CDR1 and CDR2 (germline): SGDLS, YYNGEE. Trimming took 0 bases from V and 0 from J, leaving 12 bases between them. In DNA, the CDR3 is TGTGCCAGCAGCGTAGGAAGGGGACAATCGAACACCGGGGAGCTGTTTTTT. Its translation: CASSVGRGQSNTGELFF.

The chain uses TRBV18 and TRBJ1-3; 7 bases fit TRBD1. Germline CDR1 is KGHSH and CDR2 is LQKENI. CDR3 length equals 14 residues. The V segment lost 6 bases and the J segment 4 bases; nucleotides outside the gene matches: 6. The CDR3 sequence: CASSPGTAGNTIYF. The CDR3 nucleotides are TGTGCCAGCTCCCCCGGGACAGCCGGAAACACCATATATTTT.

This rearrangement joins TRBV3-1 (or the pseudogene TRBV3-2) to TRBJ1-4, with 7 nucleotides matching TRBD1. The V gene end was trimmed by 2 bases and the J gene end by 8 bases; junction bases not matched to a gene: 8. This CDR3 has 15 residues. CDR1 is LGHDT and CDR2 is YNNKEL in the germline V gene (reference sequence). CDR3 in amino acids: CASSQSARGYEKLFF. DNA for the CDR3: TGTGCCAGCAGCCAAAGTGCCAGGGGGTACGAAAAACTGTTTTTT.

The rearrangement joins TRBV5-6 to TRBJ1-3; D uncertain. This CDR3 spans 13 amino acids. V was trimmed by 0 bases and J by 7 bases, leaving 8 bases between them. Germline-derived CDR1 and CDR2 are SGHDT and YYEEEE. The CDR3 DNA reads TGTGCCAGCAGCTTGGGAGCTTACAACACCATATATTTT. Translation: CASSLGAYNTIYF.

J is TRBJ2-7 and V is TRBV5-1; 7 positions agree with TRBD2. V trimming: 5 bases; J trimming: 4 bases; junction bases outside the gene matches: 15. This CDR3 spans 16 amino acids. CDR1 and CDR2 (germline): SGHRS, YFSETQ. The CDR3 DNA follows: TGCGCCAGCAGAGAATTCGGACTAGGGCTAATATACGAGCAGTACTTC. Protein product: CASREFGLGLIYEQYF.